The TCR beta chain under discussion was sequenced for a study of blood T cell repertoires in COVID-19. About the research overall: Nucleic acid was either cDNA or gDNA, and it came from T cells, B-cell-depleted T cells, or PBMCs.

Using immunoSEQ multiplex PCR, the repertoire was profiled, and TCRdb retains in-frame clones only, with some absent. Altogether hundreds of thousands of clones are present, around 90% being singletons, with the ten largest covering about 14%. In terms of age and location, participants ranged from roughly 18 to 95 years and lived in fewer than 30 US areas. Germline loops: CDR1 LNHDA, CDR2 SQIVND (reference sequence). The J segment lost 5 bases and the V segment lost 6 bases, leaving 7 bases of the junction unmatched. The CDR3 is made up of 15 amino acids. Source material: PBMCs or T cells enriched from blood (not recorded which). This receptor was identified in a woman aged 45 to 65 with acute COVID-19. The rearrangement uses TRBV19 and TRBJ1-6; 7 bases line up with TRBD1. CDR3 in amino acids: CASRLSGQNNSPLHF. As DNA, the CDR3 is TGTGCCAGTAGACTCTCGGGACAGAATAATTCACCCCTCCACTTT.